This T cell receptor (beta chain) comes out of a study of T cells in Graves' hyperthyroidism and ophthalmopathy. About the study: The blood sample was taken at first diagnosis, before treatment began.

Among ophthalmopathy patients, the Clinical Activity Score reached at least 3, the NOSPECS grade reached at least 4, and duration remained under 3 months. Diagnosing involved the use of clinical symptoms, serum thyroxine and TRAb, thyroid ultrasound and orbital computed tomography. RNA transcripts gave rise to amplified TCR beta CDR3 regions. An initial round of RT-PCR targeting the TCR CDR3 relied on the HTBI primer set. Using its own MiXCR run on the multiplex PCR reads, TCRdb lists one record per CDR3 protein. The sample holds hundreds of thousands of distinct CDR3 sequences; about a sixth are singletons and the top ten take around 3.3%. CDR3 length: 15 amino acids. V gave up 5 bases and J gave up 0 bases, with 11 bases separating them. Per germline, CDR1 PRHDT and CDR2 FYEKMQ (reference sequence). This clonotype was observed at least ten times.

The chain is built from TRBV13 and TRBJ2-1; D gene ambiguous. This TCR was sampled from a woman in her 40s with Graves' ophthalmopathy. Sequencing input: blood. The CDR3 protein is CASSRPSPSYNEQFF. As DNA, the CDR3 is TGTGCCAGCAGCCGTCCCAGCCCCTCCTACAATGAGCAGTTCTTC.